The 29 T cell receptor beta chains below come from one sample, sequenced in a study of blood T cell repertoires in COVID-19. Assay: immunoSEQ multiplex PCR; the TCRdb copy retains only in-frame clones and omits some. Among 100,000 to 140,000 clones, around 92% were seen once, and the ten largest hold approximately 4.9%. Sequencing input: peripheral blood. These TCRs come from a man aged 40-49 years with active or convalescent COVID-19.

In this sample, this clone turned up a few times. The chain has TRBV3-1 (or the pseudogene TRBV3-2) and TRBJ2-7, with TRBD1 identical over 8 bases. Trimming took 5 bases from V and 1 from J; bases not matched to a gene: 4. The germline CDR1 and CDR2 sequences are LGHDT and YNNKEL (reference sequence). The CDR3 covers 14 residues. CDR3 protein: CASSRQGPSYEQYF. Written as DNA, the CDR3 is TGTGCCAGCAGCAGACAGGGGCCTTCCTACGAGCAGTACTTC.

The chain carries TRBV5-8 and TRBJ2-1; D may be TRBD1 (6 bases). The germline CDR1 and CDR2 sequences are SGHTS and YDEGEE. V lost 4 bases and J 2 bases, leaving 16 bases between the germline ends. The CDR3 runs 16 residues. DNA of the CDR3: TGTGCCAGCAGCCGTGGGCCCGGACAGACCTACAATGAGCAGTTCTTC. Encoded protein: CASSRGPGQTYNEQFF. The entire variable domain, with the rest obtained from reference TRBV5-8 and TRBJ2-1, is as follows: EAGVTQSPTHLIKTRGQQATLRCSPISGHTSVYWYQQALGLGLQFLLWYDEGEERNRGNFPPRFSGRQFPNYSSELNVNALELEDSALYLCASSRGPGQTYNEQFFGPGTRLTVL.

This chain joins TRBV19 and TRBJ1-2; 7 nucleotides match TRBD1. With 8 bases clipped from V and 8 bases from J, the junction kept 11 bases outside the gene matches. Germline CDR1 LNHDA, CDR2 SQIVND (reference sequence). The CDR3 is 13 amino acids. CDR3 in amino acids: CASWDPTGWGYTF. CDR3 sequence (DNA): TGTGCCAGTTGGGACCCGACAGGGTGGGGCTACACCTTC.

With regard to this clone: Mismatch with germline at one junction end may stem from a read error. The CDR3 region has the DNA TGTGCCAGCAGCCTGGCCCGACAGAAAAGCATTCAGTACTTC. It codes for CASSLARQKSIQYF. The chain joins TRBV28 to TRBJ2-4; possibly TRBD1 for D (5 bases). The CDR3 totals 14 residues. Germline V lookup: CDR1 MDHEN, CDR2 SYDVKM.

This clone was observed a handful of times. The chain links TRBV6-2 or TRBV6-3 to TRBJ2-7, with TRBD2 as a possible D gene (5 bases). The germline V gene encodes CDR1 MNHEY and CDR2 SVGEGT. V gave up 2 bases and J gave up 6 bases, with 11 bases separating them. CDR3 length: 13 amino acids. CDR3 in amino acids: CASSYTGEGEQYF. For the CDR3, the DNA is TGTGCCAGCAGTTACACCGGGGAAGGCGAGCAGTACTTC.

The J gene is TRBJ1-5, the V gene TRBV27; D is undetermined. Trimming pared 6 bases from V and 4 bases from J, leaving 16 bases between. Germline loops: CDR1 MNHEY, CDR2 SMNVEV (reference sequence). This CDR3 comprises 15 residues. Here the CDR3 reads CASRPPGPGNQPQHF. The CDR3, as DNA: TGTGCCAGCAGGCCCCCGGGCCCGGGGAATCAGCCCCAGCATTTT.

The V call is TRBV15, the J call TRBJ1-2, with 7 positions matching TRBD1. The CDR3 is made up of 15 amino acids. CDR1 and CDR2 from the germline V gene are LNHNV and YYDKDF (reference sequence). J gave up 5 bases and V 4 bases, and 10 bases lay outside the gene matches. CDR3 nucleotides: TGTGCCACCAGCACCCGTTTAGACAGGGAATATGGCTACACCTTC. Translation gives CATSTRLDREYGYTF.

This CDR3 reads CASSSRTGGSETQYF. The CDR3 bases are TGTGCCAGCAGTTCAAGGACAGGGGGCAGTGAGACCCAGTACTTC. The chain carries TRBV28 and TRBJ2-5; 11 bases map to TRBD1. J lost 5 bases, V lost 4 bases, and 6 bases had no gene match. The germline V gene has CDR1 MDHEN and CDR2 SYDVKM. The CDR3 loop spans 15 amino acids.

The sample holds one count of this clone. The rearrangement uses TRBV9 and TRBJ1-2; 8 bases align to TRBD1. The CDR3 contains 14 residues. Trimming at V came to 4 bases and at J to 3 bases, leaving 5 bases not matched to a gene. The germline gives CDR1 SGDLS, CDR2 YYNGEE. CDR3 sequence reads: CASSLNRGDYGYTF. The CDR3 nucleotides are TGTGCCAGCAGCCTTAACAGGGGGGACTATGGCTACACCTTC.

The rearrangement uses TRBV7-2 and TRBJ1-5; D remains ambiguous. Germline CDR1 and CDR2: SGHTA and FQGNSA. The CDR3 is made up of 12 amino acids. Trimming left V 4 bases short and J 5 bases short, with 6 bases between. The CDR3 region has the DNA TGTGCCAGCAGCTCGGACTATCAGCCCCAGCATTTT. Encoded protein: CASSSDYQPQHF.

The chain is built from TRBV7-7 and TRBJ2-2, with 9 bases that match TRBD2. This CDR3 is 16 amino acids long. V trimming: 2 bases; J trimming: 4 bases; junction bases outside the gene matches: 5. Looked up from germline, CDR1 is SSHAT and CDR2 is FNYEAQ (reference sequence). CDR3 DNA sequence: TGTGCCAGCAGCTTATTAGCGGGAGAAGTCACCGGGGAGCTGTTTTTT. Translating it yields CASSLLAGEVTGELFF.

The chain couples TRBV28 to TRBJ2-7; a possible D gene is TRBD1 (6 bases). V dropped 2 bases and J dropped 0 bases, with 11 bases sitting between them. The CDR3 totals 15 residues. CDR1 MDHEN and CDR2 SYDVKM come from the germline V gene. This chain's CDR3 is CASSLQGGSSYEQYF. The DNA of the CDR3 is TGTGCCAGCAGTTTACAAGGGGGAAGCTCCTACGAGCAGTACTTC.

This sequence joins TRBV10-3 and TRBJ2-3, with D unresolved. Germline V gene sequence: CDR1 ENHRY, CDR2 SYGVKD. The V and J ends lost 5 bases and 2 bases respectively, with 17 bases between them. The CDR3 totals 16 residues. The CDR3 sequence is CAISSPRGGSTDTQYF. The CDR3 DNA sequence: TGTGCCATCAGTTCACCCCGAGGTGGATCCACAGATACGCAGTATTTT.

J is TRBJ2-1 and V is TRBV6-5; no clear D. In germline, CDR1 is MNHEY, CDR2 SVGAGI. V lost 0 bases, J lost 7 bases, and 7 bases lay in between. The CDR3 is 13 amino acids. The CDR3 nucleotides are TGTGCCAGCAGTTACTCTAACAAAAATGAGCAGTTCTTC. Protein sequence: CASSYSNKNEQFF.

The chain combines TRBV4-2 with TRBJ2-3; TRBD2 aligns across 9 bases. The V segment lost 3 bases and the J segment 0 bases; nucleotides outside the gene matches: 13. The CDR3 extends over 19 amino acids. CDR1 and CDR2 from the germline V gene are LGHNA and YNFKEQ. This CDR3 reads CASSHALDTTSGSTDTQYF. DNA of the CDR3: TGTGCCAGCAGCCACGCCCTCGATACAACTAGCGGGAGCACAGATACGCAGTATTTT.

The chain has TRBV5-1 and TRBJ1-4; tentative D call: TRBD1 (6 bases). The V end was cut by 4 bases, the J end by 8 bases, with 15 bases between. CDR1 SGHRS and CDR2 YFSETQ come from the germline V gene. The CDR3 length is 14 residues. The CDR3 DNA reads as TGCGCCAGCAGCAAAACGGGACAAGGGGAAAAACTGTTTTTT. Translated: CASSKTGQGEKLFF.

J is TRBJ1-2 and V is TRBV3-1 (or the pseudogene TRBV3-2), with 9 bases fitting TRBD1. The CDR3 contains 14 residues. CDR1 is LGHDT and CDR2 is YNNKEL in the germline V gene (reference sequence). Germline trimming cut 0 bases from V and 8 bases from J; bases unmatched to any gene: 4. CDR3 region: CASSQESDRGGYTF. CDR3 nucleotides: TGTGCCAGCAGCCAAGAGTCGGACAGGGGCGGCTACACCTTC.

The J gene is TRBJ2-7, the V gene TRBV5-4; D might be TRBD1 (5 bases). The CDR3 totals 13 residues. Germline values: CDR1 SGHNT, CDR2 YYREEE (reference sequence). The V and J ends lost 1 base and 3 bases respectively, with 8 bases between them. The CDR3 DNA is TGTGCCAGCAGCTTGAGGCAGGGCTACGAGCAGTACTTC. Protein: CASSLRQGYEQYF.

The genes are TRBV7-2 and TRBJ2-3, with TRBD2 matching 11 bases. The germline V gene has CDR1 SGHTA and CDR2 FQGNSA. J lost 7 bases, V lost 4 bases, and 10 bases had no gene match. The CDR3 is made up of 16 amino acids. CDR3 sequence: CASSSQGGTSGNTQYF. The CDR3 region has the DNA TGTGCCAGCAGCTCTCAGGGGGGGACTAGCGGAAATACGCAGTATTTT.

Here the CDR3 reads CATVGGGMGNQPQHF. The DNA for the CDR3 is TGTGCCACCGTCGGCGGGGGAATGGGCAATCAGCCCCAGCATTTT. The gene calls are TRBV28 and TRBJ1-5; perhaps TRBD1 as D (5 bases). The germline gives CDR1 MDHEN, CDR2 SYDVKM. Trimming removed 10 bases at V and 2 bases at J, with 18 bases between. The CDR3 totals 15 residues.

V gene TRBV5-1 combines with J gene TRBJ1-1, with TRBD1 identical over 9 bases. The CDR3 covers 14 residues. Trimming cost V 4 bases and J 6 bases; bases outside gene matches: 7. Germline V CDR1 and CDR2: SGHRS, YFSETQ. The CDR3 region is CASSPGQGRAEAFF. CDR3 sequence (DNA): TGCGCCAGCAGCCCGGGACAGGGAAGGGCTGAAGCTTTCTTT.

V usage is TRBV5-1 and J usage is TRBJ1-2; perhaps TRBD1 as D (6 bases). The ends were cut back, 4 bases at V and 0 bases at J, with 10 bases in the middle. CDR1 SGHRS and CDR2 YFSETQ come from the germline V gene. The CDR3 totals 14 residues. CDR3 nucleotides: TGCGCCAGCAGCCCGGGACAATCTAACTATGGCTACACCTTC. Its translation is CASSPGQSNYGYTF. Based on the CDR3 plus reference TRBV5-1 and TRBJ1-2, the full variable domain is KAGVTQTPRYLIKTRGQQVTLSCSPISGHRSVSWYQQTPGQGLQFLFEYFSETQRNKGNFPGRFSGRQFSNSRSEMNVSTLELGDSALYLCASSPGQSNYGYTFGSGTRLTVV.

The chain is built from TRBV28 and TRBJ1-4; D uncertain. CDR3 size: 15 residues. Germline-derived CDR1 and CDR2 are MDHEN and SYDVKM. V lost 7 bases, J lost 0 bases, and 12 bases lay in between. The CDR3 DNA follows: TGTGCCAGCACAACGGCGGGTTCAACTAATGAAAAACTGTTTTTT. Translating it yields CASTTAGSTNEKLFF.

J is TRBJ1-2 and V is TRBV19, with 9 bases fitting TRBD1. The CDR3 totals 12 residues. The junction had 5 bases not matched to a gene; V was cut back by 7 bases and J by 8 bases. Germline CDR1 reads LNHDA; CDR2 reads SQIVND (reference sequence). CDR3 nucleotides: TGTGCCAGTACTACAGGGGGCGCCGGCTACACCTTC. Translated: CASTTGGAGYTF.

The J gene is TRBJ1-1, the V gene TRBV5-1; perhaps TRBD1 as D (5 bases). Germline V gene lookup returns CDR1 SGHRS and CDR2 YFSETQ. The CDR3 runs to 12 residues. Trimming removed 5 bases at V and 6 bases at J, with 11 bases between. The CDR3 nucleotides read TGCGCCAGCAGTTCAGGGATGGCTGAAGCTTTCTTT. Amino acids: CASSSGMAEAFF.

The gene calls are TRBV6-5 and TRBJ1-1; D is unresolved. Trimming pared 1 base from V and 1 base from J, leaving 4 bases between. The V gene's germline CDR1 is MNHEY and CDR2 SVGAGI. CDR3 size: 13 residues. The CDR3, as DNA: TGTGCCAGCAGTTACTTAGCGAACACTGAAGCTTTCTTT. It specifies CASSYLANTEAFF.

The V and J genes are TRBV24-1 and TRBJ2-7, with a weak D call TRBD1 (7 bases). The CDR3 loop spans 16 amino acids. Germline V gene data show CDR1 as KGHDR and CDR2 as SFDVKD. Trimming stripped 1 base from V and 3 bases from J, with 15 bases between. CDR3 in DNA: TGTGCCACCAGTGATTTCGCGGGGACAGCGAGCTACGAGCAGTACTTC. As protein: CATSDFAGTASYEQYF.

The V gene is TRBV5-1, the J gene TRBJ2-3; 10 bases fit TRBD2. The CDR3 is made up of 13 amino acids. CDR1 and CDR2 (germline): SGHRS, YFSETQ. Trimming cost V 5 bases and J 4 bases; bases outside gene matches: 1. The chain's CDR3 is CASRLAGSDTQYF. The CDR3 DNA follows: TGCGCCAGCAGACTAGCGGGATCAGATACGCAGTATTTT.

This sequence joins TRBV5-1 and TRBJ2-3, with TRBD2 identical over 12 bases. J was trimmed by 1 base and V by 3 bases; bases with no gene match: 12. CDR1 SGHRS and CDR2 YFSETQ come from the germline V gene. This CDR3 comprises 19 residues. The CDR3 nucleotides are TGCGCCAGCAGCTCGGTTCTAGCGGGAGGGCCACAGGGCACAGATACGCAGTATTTT. It encodes CASSSVLAGGPQGTDTQYF.